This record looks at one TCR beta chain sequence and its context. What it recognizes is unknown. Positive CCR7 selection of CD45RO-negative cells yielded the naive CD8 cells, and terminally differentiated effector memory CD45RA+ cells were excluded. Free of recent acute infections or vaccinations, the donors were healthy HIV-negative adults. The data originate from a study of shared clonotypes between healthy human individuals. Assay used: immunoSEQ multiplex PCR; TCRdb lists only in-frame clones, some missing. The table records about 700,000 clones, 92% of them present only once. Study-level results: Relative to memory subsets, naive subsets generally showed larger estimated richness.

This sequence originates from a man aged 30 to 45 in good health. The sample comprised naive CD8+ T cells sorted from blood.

CDR3 nucleotide sequence: TGTGCCAGCAGTTTGAAAGCCCCCTACGAGCAGTACTTC. Translated: CASSLKAPYEQYF. The gene calls are TRBV27 and TRBJ2-7; D remains ambiguous. Trimming pared 3 bases from V and 2 bases from J, leaving 8 bases between. The CDR3 runs to 13 residues. Germline V lookup: CDR1 MNHEY, CDR2 SMNVEV (reference sequence).